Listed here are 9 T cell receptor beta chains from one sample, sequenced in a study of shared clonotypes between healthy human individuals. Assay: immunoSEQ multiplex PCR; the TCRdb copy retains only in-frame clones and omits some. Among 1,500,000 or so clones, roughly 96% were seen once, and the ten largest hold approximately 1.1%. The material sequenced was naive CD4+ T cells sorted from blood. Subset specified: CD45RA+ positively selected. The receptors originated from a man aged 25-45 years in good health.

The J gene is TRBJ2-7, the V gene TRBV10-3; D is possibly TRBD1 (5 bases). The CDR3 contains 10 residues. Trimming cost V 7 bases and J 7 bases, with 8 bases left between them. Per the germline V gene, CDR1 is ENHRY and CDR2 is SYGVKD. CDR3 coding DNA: TGTGCCATCAAAGGGGCGGAGCAGTACTTC. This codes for CAIKGAEQYF.

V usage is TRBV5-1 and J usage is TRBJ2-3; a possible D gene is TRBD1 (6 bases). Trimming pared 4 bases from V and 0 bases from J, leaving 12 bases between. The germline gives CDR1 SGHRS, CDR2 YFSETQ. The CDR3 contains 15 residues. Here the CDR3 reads CASSAQTGSTDTQYF. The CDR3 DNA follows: TGCGCCAGCAGCGCCCAGACAGGCAGCACAGATACGCAGTATTTT.

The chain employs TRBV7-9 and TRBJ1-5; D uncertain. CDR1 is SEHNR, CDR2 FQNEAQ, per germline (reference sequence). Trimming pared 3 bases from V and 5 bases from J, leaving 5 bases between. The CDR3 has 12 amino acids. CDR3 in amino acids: CASSLTDQPQHF. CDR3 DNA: TGTGCCAGCAGCTTGACGGATCAGCCCCAGCATTTT.

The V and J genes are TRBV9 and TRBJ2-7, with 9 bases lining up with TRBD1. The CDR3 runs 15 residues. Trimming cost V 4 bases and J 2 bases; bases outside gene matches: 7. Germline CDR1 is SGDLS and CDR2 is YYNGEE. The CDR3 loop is CASSIGTGYPYEQYF. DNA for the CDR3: TGTGCCAGCAGCATTGGGACAGGGTACCCCTACGAGCAGTACTTC.

CDR3 bases: TGTGCCAGTAGTTCCGTAGGAGAGACCCAGTACTTC. This encodes CASSSVGETQYF. The rearrangement joins TRBV19 to TRBJ2-5; D gene unclear. The length of the CDR3 is 12 residues. V was pared by 5 bases and J by 4 bases, with 8 bases between. Germline CDR1 and CDR2: LNHDA and SQIVND (reference sequence).

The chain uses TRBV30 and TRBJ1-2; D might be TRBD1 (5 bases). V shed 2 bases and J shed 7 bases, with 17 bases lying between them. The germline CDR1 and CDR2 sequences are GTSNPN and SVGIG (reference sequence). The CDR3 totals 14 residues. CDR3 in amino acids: CAWSPGRRSRGYTF. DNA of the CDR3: TGTGCCTGGAGTCCAGGGCGGAGGTCTCGTGGCTACACCTTC.

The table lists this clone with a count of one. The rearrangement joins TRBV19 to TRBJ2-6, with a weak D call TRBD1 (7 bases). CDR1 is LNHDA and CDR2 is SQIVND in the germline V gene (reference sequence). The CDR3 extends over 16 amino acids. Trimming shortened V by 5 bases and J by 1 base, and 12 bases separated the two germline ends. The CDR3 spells CASSGGTDSGANVLTF. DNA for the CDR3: TGTGCCAGTAGTGGGGGGACAGATTCTGGGGCCAACGTCCTGACTTTC.

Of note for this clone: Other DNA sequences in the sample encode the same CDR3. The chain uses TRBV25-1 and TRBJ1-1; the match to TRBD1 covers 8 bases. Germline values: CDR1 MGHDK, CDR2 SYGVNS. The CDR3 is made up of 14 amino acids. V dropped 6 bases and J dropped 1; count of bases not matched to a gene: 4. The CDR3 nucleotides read TGTGCCAGCAGAGGACAGGGAGGGAACACTGAAGCTTTCTTT. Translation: CASRGQGGNTEAFF.

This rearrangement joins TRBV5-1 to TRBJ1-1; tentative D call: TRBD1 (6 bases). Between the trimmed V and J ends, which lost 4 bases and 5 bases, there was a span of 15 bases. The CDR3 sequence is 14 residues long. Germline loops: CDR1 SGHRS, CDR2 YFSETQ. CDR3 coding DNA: TGCGCCAGCAGCCCCTGGGGGCGGGGTACTGAAGCTTTCTTT. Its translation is CASSPWGRGTEAFF.